The 19 T cell receptor beta chains below all came from one sample that was sequenced in a study of control samples from healthy donors and cancer patients. The protocol was immunoSEQ multiplex PCR, while the TCRdb copy is restricted to in-frame clones and leaves out a portion. The profile shows around 30,000 clones, roughly 94% of them singletons. Sequencing used blood. All receptors derive from a man between 60 and 75 years old in good health.

The rearrangement joins TRBV19 to TRBJ1-4, with 11 bases lining up with TRBD1. The germline CDR1 and CDR2 sequences are LNHDA and SQIVND (reference sequence). Trimming at V came to 8 bases and at J to 7 bases, leaving 3 bases not matched to a gene. There are 13 residues in the CDR3. CDR3 amino acids: CASGQGAVEKLFF. CDR3 DNA: TGTGCCAGTGGACAGGGGGCGGTTGAAAAACTGTTTTTT.

The gene calls are TRBV5-1 and TRBJ2-1, with D possibly being TRBD1 (6 bases). The CDR3 covers 15 residues. Germline values: CDR1 SGHRS, CDR2 YFSETQ. V lost 3 bases and J lost 0, with 10 bases in between. CDR3 in amino acids: CASSSTGSSYNEQFF. The CDR3 nucleotides read TGCGCCAGCAGCTCAACAGGGTCCTCCTACAATGAGCAGTTCTTC.

The V and J genes are TRBV10-2 and TRBJ2-5; 13 positions agree with TRBD2. Losses at the gene ends were 6 bases for V and 7 bases for J; bases not matched to a gene: 14. The CDR3 extends over 17 amino acids. CDR1 is WSHSY and CDR2 is SAAADI in the germline V gene. The CDR3 sequence is CASRDTSGGGGALTQYF. The CDR3 coding sequence is TGCGCCAGCAGGGACACTAGCGGGGGGGGCGGGGCGCTGACCCAGTACTTC.

The rearrangement links TRBV7-9 to TRBJ1-2; D is possibly TRBD1 (5 bases). In germline, CDR1 is SEHNR, CDR2 FQNEAQ (reference sequence). The CDR3 contains 14 residues. With 0 bases removed from V and 3 bases from J, the gap between germline ends came to 8 bases. The CDR3 nucleotides are TGTGCCAGCAGCTTAGCAGGGGACTACTATGGCTACACCTTC. This gives the protein CASSLAGDYYGYTF.

The chain combines TRBV7-6 with TRBJ1-4; D remains unclear. The CDR3 spans 15 residues. The V and J ends lost 3 bases and 6 bases respectively, with 14 bases between them. The germline gives CDR1 SGHVS, CDR2 FNYEAQ. Here the CDR3 reads CASSFGMGADEKLFF. CDR3 coding DNA: TGTGCCAGCAGCTTTGGAATGGGCGCGGATGAAAAACTGTTTTTT.

The chain combines TRBV3-1 (or the pseudogene TRBV3-2) with TRBJ2-7; D possibly matches TRBD1 or TRBD2 (5 bases each). CDR1 and CDR2 (germline): LGHDT, YNNKEL (reference sequence). The CDR3 consists of 13 residues. Trimming pared 1 base from V and 7 bases from J, leaving 11 bases between. CDR3 sequence (DNA): TGTGCCAGCAGCCAAGTCGGGGCCGCAGAGCAGTACTTC. It translates to CASSQVGAAEQYF.

The chain is built from TRBV5-1 and TRBJ2-7; 7 nucleotides align to TRBD2. V lost 3 bases, J lost 6 bases, and 9 bases stayed unmatched. The CDR3 sequence is 14 residues long. Per the germline V gene, CDR1 is SGHRS and CDR2 is YFSETQ. CDR3 sequence (DNA): TGCGCCAGCAGCTCGACGGGCGGGGGACTCGAGCAGTACTTC. Translated: CASSSTGGGLEQYF.

This chain links TRBV29-1 with TRBJ2-2; D is possibly TRBD1 (5 bases). Trimming left V 4 bases short and J 5 bases short, with 14 bases between. The germline V gene has CDR1 SQVTM and CDR2 ANQGSEA. The CDR3 runs 14 residues. The CDR3 here is CSVGAQVGTGELFF. In DNA, the CDR3 is TGCAGCGTTGGGGCACAGGTCGGGACCGGGGAGCTGTTTTTT.

The V gene is TRBV3-1 (or the pseudogene TRBV3-2), the J gene TRBJ1-1; D gene unclear. The ends were cut back, 0 bases at V and 0 bases at J, with 11 bases in the middle. Germline V gene sequence: CDR1 LGHDT, CDR2 YNNKEL (reference sequence). The CDR3 contains 16 residues. The CDR3 loop is CASSQDEWTVNTEAFF. The CDR3 bases are TGTGCCAGCAGCCAAGATGAGTGGACGGTGAACACTGAAGCTTTCTTT.

The chain carries TRBV21-1 and TRBJ1-2. TRBV21-1 is a recognized pseudogene. The CDR3 consists of 8 residues. As DNA, the CDR3 is TGTGCCAGCAGGGGCGGGGCCTTC. Translation gives CASRGGAF.

This chain joins TRBV4-1 and TRBJ1-6; D unclear. V shed 3 bases and J shed 6 bases, with 12 bases lying between them. In germline, CDR1 is MGHRA, CDR2 YSYEKL. CDR3 length: 15 amino acids. CDR3 residues: CASSHTLGGNSPLHF. Written as DNA, the CDR3 is TGCGCCAGCAGCCACACGCTGGGAGGTAATTCACCCCTCCACTTT.

The chain links TRBV19 to TRBJ1-1; TRBD1 might be the D (6 bases). The CDR3 extends over 17 amino acids. Germline-derived CDR1 and CDR2 are LNHDA and SQIVND (reference sequence). V gave up 3 bases and J gave up 4 bases, with 21 bases separating them. The CDR3 protein is CASSISGRRGAFTEAFF. The CDR3 coding sequence is TGTGCCAGTAGTATTAGTGGGAGGCGGGGGGCGTTCACTGAAGCTTTCTTT.

This chain links TRBV10-3 with TRBJ1-5; possible D gene TRBD1, 5 bases. Germline loops: CDR1 ENHRY, CDR2 SYGVKD. CDR3 length: 14 amino acids. Trimming cost V 2 bases and J 5 bases, with 10 bases left between them. DNA of the CDR3: TGTGCCATCAGTGAGAAAGGGACCTATCAGCCCCAGCATTTT. Translating gives CAISEKGTYQPQHF.

The genes are TRBV3-1 (or the pseudogene TRBV3-2) and TRBJ1-4, with D maybe TRBD1 (6 bases). This CDR3 spans 15 amino acids. Between the trimmed V and J ends, which lost 5 bases and 2 bases, there was a span of 12 bases. Germline V gene lookup returns CDR1 LGHDT and CDR2 YNNKEL (reference sequence). CDR3 in DNA: TGTGCCAGCAGCAACCGTAGGGGGACTAATGAAAAACTGTTTTTT. As protein: CASSNRRGTNEKLFF.

The genes are TRBV9 and TRBJ2-3; 8 bases are a match to TRBD1. The V and J ends lost 0 bases and 3 bases, in that order; junction bases with no gene match: 3. From germline, CDR1 is SGDLS and CDR2 YYNGEE. The CDR3 contains 15 residues. The CDR3 DNA follows: TGTGCCAGCAGCGTAGTAGGGACAGGTACAGATACGCAGTATTTT. Its protein product is CASSVVGTGTDTQYF.

This chain uses TRBV27 with TRBJ2-7; the D gene is possibly TRBD2 (7 bases). Trimming cost V 5 bases and J 0 bases, with 20 bases left between them. The germline CDR1 and CDR2 sequences are MNHEY and SMNVEV (reference sequence). CDR3 length equals 17 residues. Here the CDR3 reads CASSHRGGRVYSYEQYF. As DNA, the CDR3 is TGTGCCAGCAGTCATAGGGGGGGCCGGGTGTACTCCTACGAGCAGTACTTC.

The genes are TRBV3-1 (or the pseudogene TRBV3-2) and TRBJ2-1; 11 positions match TRBD2. The germline V gene has CDR1 LGHDT and CDR2 YNNKEL (reference sequence). The CDR3 spans 17 residues. Germline trimming cut 2 bases from V and 2 bases from J; bases unmatched to any gene: 5. CDR3 region: CASSQFTSGGPYNEQFF. The CDR3 DNA reads as TGTGCCAGCAGCCAATTCACTAGCGGGGGCCCCTACAATGAGCAGTTCTTC.

V and J are TRBV7-3 and TRBJ2-1, with D hard to call. CDR3 length: 12 amino acids. CDR1 is SGHTA, CDR2 FQGTGA, per germline. V lost 0 bases to trimming and J lost 7 bases, with 4 bases between them. The CDR3 sequence is CASSLTRNEQFF. For the CDR3, the DNA is TGTGCCAGCAGCTTAACTAGAAATGAGCAGTTCTTC.

V and J are TRBV7-9 and TRBJ1-2, with a weak D call TRBD1 (6 bases). The V and J ends lost 1 base and 8 bases respectively, with 11 bases between them. Germline CDR1 is SEHNR and CDR2 is FQNEAQ (reference sequence). The CDR3 has 13 residues. The CDR3 DNA reads as TGTGCCAGCAGCTTAGGGGCCGACAGGGGCTACACCTTC. Its protein product is CASSLGADRGYTF.